Sequencing of this T cell receptor beta chain was carried out in a study of beta chain features in type 1 diabetes. The isolated RNA, all of it, was reverse transcribed, so expressed TCRB transcripts were what got sequenced. The method was immunoSEQ multiplex PCR; TCRdb's version includes in-frame clones alone and lacks a portion of them. This sample has about 140,000 clones, with about 7% found just once. Germline assignment: CDR1 LGHNA and CDR2 YNFKEQ. V was clipped by 4 bases and J by 3 bases, with 9 bases between them. The CDR3 totals 13 residues. The specimen sequenced was central memory CD4+ T cells from blood. The gene calls are TRBV4-2 and TRBJ1-1; D remains ambiguous. This receptor was identified in a woman between 25 and 40 years old in good health. The CDR3 DNA follows: TGTGCCAGCAGCCGGCAACAAGACACTGAAGCTTTCTTT. This gives the protein CASSRQQDTEAFF.